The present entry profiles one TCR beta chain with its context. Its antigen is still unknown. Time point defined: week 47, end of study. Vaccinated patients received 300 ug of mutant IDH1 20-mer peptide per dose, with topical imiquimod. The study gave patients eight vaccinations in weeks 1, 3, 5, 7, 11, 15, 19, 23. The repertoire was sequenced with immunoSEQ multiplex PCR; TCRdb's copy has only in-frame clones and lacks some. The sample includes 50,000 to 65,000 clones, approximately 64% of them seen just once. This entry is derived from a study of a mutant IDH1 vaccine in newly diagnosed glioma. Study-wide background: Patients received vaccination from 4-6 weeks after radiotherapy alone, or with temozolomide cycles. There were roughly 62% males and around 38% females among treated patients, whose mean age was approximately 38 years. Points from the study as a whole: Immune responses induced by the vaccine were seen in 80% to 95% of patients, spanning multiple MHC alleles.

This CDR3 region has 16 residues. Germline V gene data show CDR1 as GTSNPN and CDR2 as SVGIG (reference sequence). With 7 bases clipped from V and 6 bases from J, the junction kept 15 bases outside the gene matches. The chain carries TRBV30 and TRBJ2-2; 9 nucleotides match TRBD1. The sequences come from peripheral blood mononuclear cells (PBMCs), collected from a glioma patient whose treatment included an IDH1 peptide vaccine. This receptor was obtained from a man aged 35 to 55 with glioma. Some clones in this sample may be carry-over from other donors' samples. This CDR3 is CAYRSPGQGFSGELFF. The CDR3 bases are TGTGCCTACCGGAGCCCGGGACAGGGTTTTTCCGGGGAGCTGTTTTTT.